The sequence of this TCR beta chain was determined in a study of control samples from healthy donors and cancer patients. Sequencing used immunoSEQ multiplex PCR; TCRdb keeps in-frame clones, though not all of them. Of 10,000 to 15,000 clones listed, roughly 90% are singletons. This CDR3 region has 15 residues. Germline CDR1 and CDR2: SGDLS and YYNGEE. V was cut by 2 bases and J by 13 bases, with 19 bases left in between. This TCR came from a male donor with melanoma. The chain recombines TRBV9 with TRBJ1-6; D may be TRBD1 (6 bases). The sample comprised formalin-fixed, paraffin-embedded tissue. The CDR3 DNA follows: TGTGCCAGCAGCGTGAACCCGGACAGAAGAGTCCCCCTCCACTTT. It translates to CASSVNPDRRVPLHF.